The rows below give T cell receptor beta chains drawn from one sample of a study of T cell responses to AZD1222 COVID-19 vaccine. Method: immunoSEQ multiplex PCR; TCRdb's copy keeps in-frame clones and lacks some. The sample consists of about 120,000 clones, 90% of them appearing once. The source material was peripheral blood, sampled on day 0 of MenACWY control vaccination. These receptors were obtained from an adult in good health. Both conserved end residues are part of each CDR3. A D gene is named only where the DNA matches it firmly. Not every row has a clone size; where given, it reads once, few, many or a size class.

V gene	clone size	CDR3 length	J gene	D gene	CDR3 DNA	CDR3 protein
TRBV5-1	-	15	TRBJ1-2	-	TGCGCCAGCAGCCCGAACTGGGGCCAGGGCTATGGCTACACCTTC	CASSPNWGQGYGYTF
TRBV4-2	-	16	TRBJ2-5	-	TGTGCCAGCAGCCAAGGGTACTCCACCATACAAGAGACCCAGTACTTC	CASSQGYSTIQETQYF
TRBV6-5	-	15	TRBJ2-5	TRBD2	TGTGCCAGCAGTTACACGGTAGCGGGGACACAGACCCAGTACTTC	CASSYTVAGTQTQYF
TRBV19	-	14	TRBJ2-7	TRBD1	TGTGCCAGTAGCCGACAGGGGGCGTTTGGGGAGCAGTACTTC	CASSRQGAFGEQYF
TRBV19	-	14	TRBJ1-5	-	TGTGCCAGTAGTATGGTCGGGGTCGCCGGGCCCCAGCATTTT	CASSMVGVAGPQHF
TRBV28	-	13	TRBJ1-3	-	TGTGCCAGCACGGAGCAATACGGAAACACCATATATTTT	CASTEQYGNTIYF
TRBV5-1	-	13	TRBJ1-1	-	TGCGCCAGCAGCTACCAAGCGGGATCGGAAGCTTTCTTT	CASSYQAGSEAFF
TRBV12-3/TRBV12-4	-	12	TRBJ1-4	-	TGTGCCAGCGGAGGGTTCAGGGAAAAACTGTTTTTT	CASGGFREKLFF
TRBV5-1	-	16	TRBJ2-7	-	TGCGCCAGCAGCGTCTCGCCTGGCATTGGGGTCTACGAGCAGTACTTC	CASSVSPGIGVYEQYF
TRBV5-6	-	15	TRBJ2-3	-	TGTGCCAGCAGCTTGGGGCCTCCTCAAGGAGATACGCAGTATTTT	CASSLGPPQGDTQYF
TRBV9	-	11	TRBJ1-1	TRBD1	TGTGCCAGCAGCCAGGGACAGGGCCCTTTCTTT	CASSQGQGPFF
TRBV6-5	-	14	TRBJ2-7	-	TGTGCCAGCAGTTTTGGTAGCCGCGCCTACGAGCAGTACTTC	CASSFGSRAYEQYF
TRBV6-2/TRBV6-3	-	17	TRBJ2-5	TRBD2	TGTGCCAGCAGTTACTCGAAATTAGCGGGGGGTTCGAAGACCCAGTACTTC	CASSYSKLAGGSKTQYF
TRBV25-1	-	15	TRBJ2-2	TRBD1	TGTGCCAGCAGCAAACAGGGGGCCGGGACCGGGGAGCTGTTTTTT	CASSKQGAGTGELFF
TRBV5-5	-	16	TRBJ1-5	TRBD1	TGTGCCAGCAGCTTAGGGGACAGTCGTAGCAATCAGCCCCAGCATTTT	CASSLGDSRSNQPQHF
TRBV6-5	-	14	TRBJ1-1	TRBD1	TGTGCCACAGGGACAGACCAATTGAACACTGAAGCTTTCTTT	CATGTDQLNTEAFF
TRBV10-3	once	15	TRBJ2-5	-	TGTGCCATCAGTGAGTTCCTAGCCCCAGCCGAGACCCAGTACTTC	CAISEFLAPAETQYF
TRBV7-9	once	13	TRBJ1-4	-	TGTGCCAGCAGCTTAGACAGGGTTGAAAAACTGTTTTTT	CASSLDRVEKLFF
TRBV28	few	15	TRBJ1-4	-	TGTGCCAGCAGCCAGCCGTGGGAGGGGAGGGGAGAACTGTTTTTT	CASSQPWEGRGELFF
TRBV6-5	-	14	TRBJ1-5	-	TGTGCCAGCACGGGTGCGGCAGAACATCAGCCCCAGCATTTT	CASTGAAEHQPQHF
TRBV5-6	-	14	TRBJ2-7	-	TGTGCCAGCAGCTTTGGCAGGGTGACCTACGAGCAGTACTTC	CASSFGRVTYEQYF
TRBV5-5	-	13	TRBJ1-4	-	TGTGCCAGCAGCCTCGGAAAGTATGAAAAACTGTTTTTT	CASSLGKYEKLFF
TRBV3-1/TRBV3-2	-	17	TRBJ2-7	TRBD1	TGTGCCAGCAGCCAAGATCAGAGGACAGGACGAGCCTACGAGCAGTACTTC	CASSQDQRTGRAYEQYF
TRBV24-1	-	16	TRBJ2-5	-	TGTGCCACCAGTGATTTAATAGGGGTAGGACGAGAGACCCAGTACTTC	CATSDLIGVGRETQYF